These T cell receptor beta chains were read from a single sample in a study of T cells after yellow fever vaccination. TCRdb re-called the 5' RACE reads through MiXCR, storing one row per CDR3 protein. Of about 630,000 distinct CDR3 sequences in the sample, approximately 13% were seen once. The sequences come from PBMCs, collected on the day of the yellow fever booster vaccination. Receptors were obtained from a man aged 25-45 years who received the YFV17D yellow fever vaccine. Both conserved end residues are part of each CDR3. Each record gives: V gene, CDR3 length, D gene, J gene, clone size, CDR3 DNA, CDR3 protein. The D gene is left open where the match is weak. Rows may omit the clone size; those that give it use once, few, many or a size class.

V gene: TRBV27; CDR3 length: 15; D gene: TRBD1; J gene: TRBJ2-7; clone size: many; CDR3 DNA: TGTGCCAGCATTATTACGGGTACAGGGGCTGCAAAGCAGTACTTC; CDR3 protein: CASIITGTGAAKQYF
V gene: TRBV15; CDR3 length: 15; D gene: -; J gene: TRBJ2-5; clone size: few; CDR3 DNA: TGTGCCACCAGCCCGGGCCCGCCTAGGCTGGAGACCCAGTACTTC; CDR3 protein: CATSPGPPRLETQYF
V gene: TRBV6-2/TRBV6-3; CDR3 length: 13; D gene: -; J gene: TRBJ2-7; clone size: few; CDR3 DNA: TGTGCCAGCAGCACCCCCCCCCTCGACGAGCAGTACTTC; CDR3 protein: CASSTPPLDEQYF
V gene: TRBV7-9; CDR3 length: 16; D gene: -; J gene: TRBJ2-7; clone size: few; CDR3 DNA: TGTGCCAGCAGCGGGTTGGACAAGGGCCCCTCCTACGAGCAGTACTTC; CDR3 protein: CASSGLDKGPSYEQYF
V gene: TRBV7-2; CDR3 length: 16; D gene: TRBD2; J gene: TRBJ2-7; clone size: -; CDR3 DNA: TGTGCCAGCAGACCCTACGGGACTAGCGACTCCTACGAGCAGTACTTC; CDR3 protein: CASRPYGTSDSYEQYF
V gene: TRBV7-6; CDR3 length: 19; D gene: TRBD2; J gene: TRBJ2-3; clone size: -; CDR3 DNA: TGTGCCAGCAGCTTACGGGGAACTAGCGGGAGTGGTAGCACAGATACGCAGTATTTT; CDR3 protein: CASSLRGTSGSGSTDTQYF
V gene: TRBV9; CDR3 length: 16; D gene: -; J gene: TRBJ2-3; clone size: -; CDR3 DNA: TGTGCCAGCAGCTTCCTGGACACCTCAGCCACAGATACGCAGTATTTT; CDR3 protein: CASSFLDTSATDTQYF
V gene: TRBV30; CDR3 length: 16; D gene: -; J gene: TRBJ2-1; clone size: few; CDR3 DNA: TGTGCCTGGATGGGGGCAGGCGGAAGCTCCTACAATGAGCAGTTCTTC; CDR3 protein: CAWMGAGGSSYNEQFF
V gene: TRBV15; CDR3 length: 18; D gene: -; J gene: TRBJ1-3; clone size: few; CDR3 DNA: TGTGCCACCAGCAGATCGGGGCGAGGATCCATCTCTGGAAACACCATATATTTT; CDR3 protein: CATSRSGRGSISGNTIYF
V gene: TRBV11-2; CDR3 length: 18; D gene: TRBD2; J gene: TRBJ2-3; clone size: -; CDR3 DNA: TGTGCCAGCAGCTTAGTCATGGCAACTAGCGGAAGCCCAGTTCCGCAGTATTTT; CDR3 protein: CASSLVMATSGSPVPQYF
V gene: TRBV7-2; CDR3 length: 13; D gene: -; J gene: TRBJ1-4; clone size: -; CDR3 DNA: TGTGCCAGCAGCTTACGGGAGGGTGAAAAACTGTTTTTT; CDR3 protein: CASSLREGEKLFF
V gene: TRBV7-2; CDR3 length: 15; D gene: TRBD1; J gene: TRBJ2-2; clone size: -; CDR3 DNA: TGTGCCAGCAGCTTGGACAGGGGGCGGACCGGGGAGCTGTTTTTT; CDR3 protein: CASSLDRGRTGELFF
V gene: TRBV6-6; CDR3 length: 18; D gene: TRBD1; J gene: TRBJ1-1; clone size: -; CDR3 DNA: TGTGCCAGCAGCCTACTCGGGACAGGGGTATCAGCGAACACTGAAGCTTTCTTT; CDR3 protein: CASSLLGTGVSANTEAFF
V gene: TRBV27; CDR3 length: 16; D gene: TRBD2; J gene: TRBJ2-1; clone size: few; CDR3 DNA: TGTGCCAGCAGGGTGGATCTAGCGGGGAGGCCCAATGAGCAGTTCTTC; CDR3 protein: CASRVDLAGRPNEQFF
V gene: TRBV28; CDR3 length: 18; D gene: TRBD1; J gene: TRBJ1-2; clone size: -; CDR3 DNA: TGTGCCAGCAGTTCTCTCCCGGGACAGGGGGGTGTGGACTATGGCTACACCTTC; CDR3 protein: CASSSLPGQGGVDYGYTF
V gene: TRBV6-2/TRBV6-3; CDR3 length: 15; D gene: TRBD1; J gene: TRBJ2-7; clone size: few; CDR3 DNA: TGTGCCAGCAGCCGCGGGACAGGGAAGGCCTACGAGCAGTACTTC; CDR3 protein: CASSRGTGKAYEQYF
V gene: TRBV6-1; CDR3 length: 17; D gene: -; J gene: TRBJ2-7; clone size: few; CDR3 DNA: TGTGCCAGCAGTGCGACAGGAAATAGAGGCAGCTCCTACGAGCAGTACTTC; CDR3 protein: CASSATGNRGSSYEQYF